These 24 T cell receptor beta chains were sequenced from one sample in a study of shared clonotypes between healthy human individuals. Method: immunoSEQ multiplex PCR; TCRdb's copy keeps in-frame clones and lacks some. The sample contains about 2.5 million clones, approximately 90% of which appear only once. The sequencing input was naive CD4+ T cells from PBMCs. The sample's subset: CD45RA+ positively selected. These receptor sequences come from a man between 18 and 29 years old in good health. Some clones in this sample may be carry-over from other donors' samples.

The genes are TRBV7-3 and TRBJ1-3; D gene unclear. From germline, CDR1 is SGHTA and CDR2 FQGTGA. Trimming removed 0 bases at V and 3 bases at J, with 6 bases between. The CDR3 totals 14 residues. CDR3 sequence: CASSLTPFGNTIYF. The DNA of the CDR3 is TGTGCCAGCAGCTTAACGCCTTTTGGAAACACCATATATTTT.

CDR3 residues: CASSLASGSYYEQYF. The CDR3, as DNA: TGTGCCAGCAGCTTAGCTAGCGGGAGCTACTACGAGCAGTACTTC. The chain combines TRBV11-3 with TRBJ2-7, with 10 bases lining up with TRBD2. The CDR3 loop spans 15 amino acids. The V gene end was trimmed by 1 base and the J gene end by 3 bases; junction bases not matched to a gene: 3. Germline lookup yields CDR1 SGHNT and CDR2 YENEEA.

The chain recombines TRBV28 with TRBJ2-3; 7 nucleotides match TRBD1. The CDR3 is 16 residues long. V was clipped by 4 bases and J by 3 bases; unmatched bases: 10. CDR1 is MDHEN, CDR2 SYDVKM, per germline. The CDR3 sequence is CASSSPGQDSTDTQYF. Written as DNA, the CDR3 is TGTGCCAGCAGTTCCCCTGGACAGGACTCAACAGATACGCAGTATTTT.

Turning to this clone: A much larger clone differs by one base, so this may be a read error. The identical CDR3 is also encoded by other nucleotide sequences in the sample. The chain uses TRBV7-9 and TRBJ2-3; D ambiguous. CDR1 and CDR2 (germline): SEHNR, FQNEAQ (reference sequence). The length of the CDR3 is 11 residues. V lost 3 bases and J lost 4, with 2 bases in between. CDR3: CASSFADTQYF. In DNA form, the CDR3 reads TGTGCCAGCAGCTTTGCAGATACGCAGTATTTT.

This clone was picked up a small number of times. The V and J genes are TRBV6-6 and TRBJ1-1, with D hard to call. Deletions cut 3 bases from V and 5 bases from J, with 7 bases between. There are 12 residues in the CDR3. CDR1 is MNHNY, CDR2 SVGAGI, per germline (reference sequence). This chain's CDR3 is CASSYTATEAFF. The CDR3 DNA is TGTGCCAGCAGTTATACGGCGACTGAAGCTTTCTTT.

This sequence joins TRBV29-1 and TRBJ2-5, with 8 bases that match TRBD2. The CDR3 spans 12 residues. Losses at the gene ends were 6 bases for V and 11 bases for J; bases not matched to a gene: 11. The germline CDR1 and CDR2 sequences are SQVTM and ANQGSEA. CDR3 sequence: CSVLLAAGEQYF. CDR3 coding DNA: TGCAGCGTCTTACTAGCGGCGGGGGAGCAGTACTTC.

Here the CDR3 reads CASSFRDYEQYF. CDR3 sequence (DNA): TGTGCCAGCAGCTTTCGGGACTACGAGCAGTACTTC. This chain joins TRBV5-4 and TRBJ2-7; weak D call: TRBD2 (5 bases). The germline CDR1 and CDR2 sequences are SGHNT and YYREEE (reference sequence). CDR3 length: 12 amino acids. V lost 2 bases, J lost 3 bases, and 6 bases lay in between.

The chain couples TRBV18 to TRBJ2-7; D may correspond to TRBD1 or TRBD2 (7 bases each). CDR3 length equals 14 residues. Germline assignment: CDR1 KGHSH and CDR2 LQKENI. Trimming took 2 bases from V and 3 from J, leaving 11 bases between them. CDR3 bases: TGTGCCAGCTCACCAGCAGGGGGGGACTACGAGCAGTACTTC. This encodes CASSPAGGDYEQYF.

The chain uses TRBV27 and TRBJ2-6; 11 bases are a match to TRBD2. The CDR3 sequence is 14 residues long. The ends lost 3 bases at V and 13 bases at J; junction bases unmatched: 5. In germline, CDR1 is MNHEY, CDR2 SMNVEV (reference sequence). In DNA form, the CDR3 reads TGTGCCAGCAGTTTTGCTAGCGGGGGGCGGGTCCTGACTTTC. Its protein is CASSFASGGRVLTF.

The chain is built from TRBV15 and TRBJ1-1; 8 bases are a match to TRBD1. CDR1 LNHNV and CDR2 YYDKDF come from the germline V gene (reference sequence). This CDR3 region has 16 residues. V shed 2 bases, J shed 2 bases, and the junction held 7 bases outside the gene matches. The CDR3 protein is CATSRRMTGVNTEAFF. CDR3 coding DNA: TGTGCCACCAGCAGACGAATGACAGGGGTAAACACTGAAGCTTTCTTT.

This rearrangement joins TRBV5-1 to TRBJ2-2; tentative D call: TRBD2 (5 bases). In germline, CDR1 is SGHRS, CDR2 YFSETQ. Between the trimmed V and J ends, which lost 4 bases and 0 bases, there was a span of 13 bases. The CDR3 loop spans 16 amino acids. The CDR3 DNA follows: TGCGCCAGCAGCGCCTTCCGGGGTCCGAACACCGGGGAGCTGTTTTTT. Translating it yields CASSAFRGPNTGELFF.

The J gene is TRBJ2-1, the V gene TRBV29-1; the D gene could be TRBD1 or TRBD2 (5 bases each). The CDR3 runs 13 residues. V was pared by 7 bases and J by 4 bases, with 14 bases between. CDR1 SQVTM and CDR2 ANQGSEA come from the germline V gene. Here the CDR3 reads CSALWGRYNEQFF. The CDR3 bases are TGCAGCGCCCTCTGGGGGAGATACAATGAGCAGTTCTTC.

This chain joins TRBV10-1 and TRBJ2-7, with D uncertain. The germline V gene has CDR1 WNHNN and CDR2 SYGVQD (reference sequence). The ends were cut back, 2 bases at V and 5 bases at J, with 10 bases in the middle. The CDR3 length is 13 residues. The chain's CDR3 is CASSEGVPHEQYF. As DNA, the CDR3 is TGCGCCAGCAGTGAGGGGGTACCCCACGAGCAGTACTTC.

The V and J genes are TRBV14 and TRBJ2-1; D is tentatively TRBD1 or TRBD2 (6 bases each). The germline gives CDR1 SGHDN, CDR2 FVKESK. Between the trimmed V and J ends, which lost 2 bases and 7 bases, there was a span of 21 bases. The CDR3 covers 17 residues. The CDR3 coding sequence is TGTGCCAGCAGCCAAAATCCGGGGGCTCCTGTGATTAATGAGCAGTTCTTC. As protein: CASSQNPGAPVINEQFF.

This sequence joins TRBV4-3 and TRBJ2-5; 8 nucleotides line up with TRBD2. CDR3 length: 19 amino acids. The germline gives CDR1 LGHNA, CDR2 YSLEER. V dropped 1 base and J dropped 2; count of bases not matched to a gene: 15. CDR3 amino acids: CASSQVSAGGFSIQETQYF. CDR3 DNA sequence: TGCGCCAGCAGCCAAGTTTCGGCGGGAGGCTTCTCTATTCAAGAGACCCAGTACTTC.

The rearrangement links TRBV7-2 to TRBJ1-6; D ambiguous. The CDR3 has 15 amino acids. The germline V gene encodes CDR1 SGHTA and CDR2 FQGNSA. Trimming pared 1 base from V and 7 bases from J, leaving 11 bases between. The CDR3 sequence is CASSLEPAENSPLHF. The CDR3 DNA reads TGTGCCAGCAGCTTAGAGCCCGCCGAGAATTCACCCCTCCACTTT. Drawing the rest from reference TRBV7-2 and TRBJ1-6, the complete variable domain is GAGVSQSPSNKVTEKGKDVELRCDPISGHTALYWYRQSLGQGLEFLIYFQGNSAPDKSGLPSDRFSAERTGGSVSTLTIQRTQQEDSAVYLCASSLEPAENSPLHFGNGTRLTVT.

The chain couples TRBV5-1 to TRBJ1-2; D is undetermined. Looked up from germline, CDR1 is SGHRS and CDR2 is YFSETQ. The CDR3 spans 15 residues. Trimming pared 0 bases from V and 13 bases from J, leaving 22 bases between. CDR3 coding DNA: TGCGCCAGCAGCTTGGGTGGGAAGCCCCTTGGAAGGTGCACCTTC. Amino acids: CASSLGGKPLGRCTF.

The rearrangement uses TRBV10-1 and TRBJ1-6; D unresolved. This CDR3 is built from 16 residues. The germline V gene encodes CDR1 WNHNN and CDR2 SYGVQD (reference sequence). Trimming took off 2 bases at V and 7 bases at J, with 15 bases between the two ends. The CDR3 DNA follows: TGCGCCAGCAGTGAGGGGTTTGGTTCAGCGAATTCACCCCTCCACTTT. Translating gives CASSEGFGSANSPLHF.

The genes are TRBV5-6 and TRBJ2-7; the match to TRBD1 covers 7 bases. CDR1 is SGHDT, CDR2 YYEEEE, per germline. The V gene end was trimmed by 0 bases and the J gene end by 3 bases; junction bases not matched to a gene: 3. The CDR3 covers 14 residues. The CDR3 sequence is CASSLGDRVYEQYF. The CDR3 DNA sequence: TGTGCCAGCAGCTTGGGAGACAGGGTCTACGAGCAGTACTTC.

The chain carries TRBV4-2 and TRBJ2-1; weak D call: TRBD2 (6 bases). The CDR3 has 13 amino acids. Deletions cut 3 bases from V and 10 bases from J, with 13 bases between. CDR1 is LGHNA, CDR2 YNFKEQ, per germline. CDR3 region: CASSQGGSNEQFF. DNA for the CDR3: TGTGCCAGCAGCCAGGGGGGTTCGAACGAGCAGTTCTTC.

This clone was seen only once. The chain recombines TRBV30 with TRBJ2-7; D may correspond to TRBD1 or TRBD2 (7 bases each). The CDR3 extends over 14 amino acids. The germline V gene has CDR1 GTSNPN and CDR2 SVGIG (reference sequence). Trimming took 4 bases from V and 7 from J, leaving 20 bases between them. The CDR3 nucleotides are TGTGCCTGGACCCTAGAGGGCAGGGGGGGAGAGCAGTACTTC. It translates to CAWTLEGRGGEQYF.

The V and J genes are TRBV11-2 and TRBJ1-1, with TRBD1 matching 7 bases. This CDR3 spans 15 amino acids. CDR1 and CDR2 from the germline V gene are SGHAT and FQNNGV. J gave up 5 bases and V 1 base, and 7 bases lay outside the gene matches. CDR3 protein: CASSLVLTGDTEAFF. The CDR3 region has the DNA TGTGCCAGCAGCTTAGTATTAACAGGGGATACTGAAGCTTTCTTT.

This clone has just one count. V gene TRBV7-2 combines with J gene TRBJ2-1, with a weak D call TRBD1 (6 bases). Germline V gene data show CDR1 as SGHTA and CDR2 as FQGNSA. This CDR3 comprises 15 residues. Between the trimmed V and J ends, which lost 5 bases and 2 bases, there was a span of 13 bases. This CDR3 is CASSRTGTTYNEQFF. In DNA, the CDR3 is TGTGCCAGCAGCCGAACCGGGACAACCTACAATGAGCAGTTCTTC. Together with reference TRBV7-2 and TRBJ2-1, the CDR3 gives the full variable domain: GAGVSQSPSNKVTEKGKDVELRCDPISGHTALYWYRQSLGQGLEFLIYFQGNSAPDKSGLPSDRFSAERTGGSVSTLTIQRTQQEDSAVYLCASSRTGTTYNEQFFGPGTRLTVL.

This clone has more than one count but fewer than ten. V usage is TRBV6-1 and J usage is TRBJ1-5; D is unclear. Trimming left V 11 bases short and J 2 bases short, with 10 bases between. From germline, CDR1 is MNHNS and CDR2 SASEGT. The CDR3 consists of 12 residues. The CDR3 loop is CAVERGNQPQHF. The CDR3 DNA reads as TGTGCCGTAGAACGGGGCAATCAGCCCCAGCATTTT.